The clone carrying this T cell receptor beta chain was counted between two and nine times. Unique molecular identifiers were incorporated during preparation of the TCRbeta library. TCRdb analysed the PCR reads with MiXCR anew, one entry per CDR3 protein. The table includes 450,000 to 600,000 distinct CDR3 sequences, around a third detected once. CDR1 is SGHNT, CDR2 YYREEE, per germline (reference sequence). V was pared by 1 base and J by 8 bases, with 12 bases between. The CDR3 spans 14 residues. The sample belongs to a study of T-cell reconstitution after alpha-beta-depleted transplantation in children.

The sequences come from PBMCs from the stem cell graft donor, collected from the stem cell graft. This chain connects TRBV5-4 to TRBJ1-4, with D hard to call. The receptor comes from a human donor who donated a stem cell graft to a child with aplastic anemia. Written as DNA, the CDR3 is TGTGCCAGCAGCTTGATAGACAATGAGGAAAAACTGTTTTTT. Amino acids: CASSLIDNEEKLFF.